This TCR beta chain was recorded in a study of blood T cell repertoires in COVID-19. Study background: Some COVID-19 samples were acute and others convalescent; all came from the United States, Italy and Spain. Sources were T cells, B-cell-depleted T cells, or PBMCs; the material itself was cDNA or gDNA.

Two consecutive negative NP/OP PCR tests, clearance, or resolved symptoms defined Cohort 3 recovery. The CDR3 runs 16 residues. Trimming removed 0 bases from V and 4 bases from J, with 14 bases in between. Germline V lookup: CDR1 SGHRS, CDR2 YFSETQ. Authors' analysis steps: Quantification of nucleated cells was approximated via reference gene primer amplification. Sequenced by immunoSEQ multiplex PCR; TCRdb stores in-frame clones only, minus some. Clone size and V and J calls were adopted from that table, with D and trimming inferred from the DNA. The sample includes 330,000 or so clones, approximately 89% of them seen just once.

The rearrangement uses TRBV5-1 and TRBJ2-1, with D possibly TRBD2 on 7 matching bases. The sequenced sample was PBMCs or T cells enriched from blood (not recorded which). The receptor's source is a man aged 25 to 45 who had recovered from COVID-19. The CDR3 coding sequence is TGCGCCAGCAGCTTGGACGGGGGGCTCAATTACAATGAGCAGTTCTTC. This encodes CASSLDGGLNYNEQFF.